A single sample is the source of the 18 T cell receptor beta chains below, sequenced in a study of T cell clonality in common variable immunodeficiency. Using immunoSEQ multiplex PCR, the repertoire was profiled, and TCRdb retains in-frame clones only, with some absent. The sample contains 30,000 to 40,000 clones, none of them singletons. Sequencing was carried out using peripheral blood mononuclear cells. All receptors come from a person aged 18 to 69 in good health.

This clone has ten or more counts. The CDR3 end is not reached by the read, which stops 3 residues before it; the germline J gene fills it in. The chain joins TRBV20-1 to TRBJ2-1; TRBD2 matches at 10 bases. V lost 1 base, J lost 8 bases, and 2 bases stayed unmatched. CDR3 length: 13 residues. Per the germline V gene, CDR1 is DFQATT and CDR2 is SNEGSKA (reference sequence). The covered CDR3 bases are TGCAGTGCTAGAGGTCTAGCGGGAGATGAG. Translating gives CSARGLAGDE. The full-length CDR3 reads as CSARGLAGDEQFF.

This clone was seen at least ten times. Read data end 3 residues before the CDR3 end; the end is taken from the germline J gene. Other DNA sequences in the sample encode the same CDR3. The rearrangement uses TRBV12-3 or TRBV12-4 and TRBJ2-1, with D perhaps matching TRBD1 (6 bases). The CDR3 sequence is 14 residues long. V was clipped by 3 bases and J by 1 base, with 7 bases between them. The covered CDR3 bases are TGTGCCAGCAGTTTGGGGGCGTCCTACAATGAG. Amino acids: CASSLGASYNE. The full CDR3 reads CASSLGASYNEQFF.

The table lists this clone with a few counts. The read finishes 3 residues shy of the CDR3 end, and the germline J gene is used to complete it. The chain couples TRBV30 to TRBJ1-2, with D hard to call. Germline lookup yields CDR1 GTSNPN and CDR2 SVGIG (reference sequence). The CDR3 loop spans 9 amino acids. CDR3 DNA, as far as it was read: TGTGCCTGGGGTAGAGGC. Amino acid sequence: CAWGRG. The entire CDR3 reads CAWGRGYTF. The entire variable domain, with the rest obtained from reference TRBV30 and TRBJ1-2, is as follows: SQTIHQWPATLVQPVGSPLSLECTVEGTSNPNLYWYRQAAGRGLQLLFYSVGIGQISSEVPQNLSASRPQDRQFILSSKKLLLSDSGFYLCAWGRGYTFGSGTRLTVV.

On this clone itself: Germline is not matched at one junction end, which may reflect a read error. The read comes to an end 3 residues before the CDR3 does, leaving the germline J gene to fill in the end. The V gene is TRBV6-1, the J gene TRBJ1-2; 9 positions agree with TRBD1. There are 13 residues in the CDR3. CDR1 is MNHNS and CDR2 is SASEGT in the germline V gene. CDR3 region: CASSAGQGYDYTF. The sequenced part of the CDR3 DNA is TGTGCCAGCAGTGCGGGACAGGGCTATGAC.

In this sample, this clone turned up many times. The read terminates 3 residues ahead of where the CDR3 ends, so the germline J gene completes it. The rearrangement links TRBV6-2 or TRBV6-3 to TRBJ1-1, with a weak D call TRBD1 (6 bases). This CDR3 contains 13 residues. The germline CDR1 and CDR2 sequences are MNHEY and SVGEGT. CDR3 residues: CASSYSTGREAFF. The sequenced part of the CDR3 DNA is TGTGCCAGCAGTTACTCAACAGGGAGAGAA.

This clone has a count of ten or more. From the germline J gene comes the end of the CDR3, since the read stops 3 residues before it. The chain couples TRBV11-2 to TRBJ2-5; no definite D call. The germline V gene has CDR1 SGHAT and CDR2 FQNNGV. V lost 3 bases to trimming and J lost 4 bases, with 3 bases between them. There are 11 residues in the CDR3. CDR3 protein: CASSFGETQYF. The sequenced CDR3 bases are TGTGCCAGCAGCTTCGGAGAGACC.

The sample holds many counts of this clone. CDR3 region: CASSVTGYGYTF. The DNA read from the CDR3 is TGTGCCAGTAGTGTTACAGGGTATGGC. The rearrangement joins TRBV19 to TRBJ1-2; TRBD1 is a possible D gene (6 bases). From the germline J gene comes the end of the CDR3, since the read stops 3 residues before it. V lost 5 bases to trimming and J lost 5 bases, with 9 bases between them. Germline V CDR1 and CDR2: LNHDA, SQIVND (reference sequence). The CDR3 extends over 12 amino acids.

Only a few counts were recorded for this clone. From the germline J gene comes the end of the CDR3, since the read stops 3 residues before it. J is TRBJ1-5 and V is TRBV19; 8 bases are shared with TRBD1. CDR1 and CDR2 from the germline V gene are LNHDA and SQIVND (reference sequence). The CDR3 consists of 15 residues. V lost 6 bases to trimming and J lost 7 bases; unmatched junction nucleotides: 11. This CDR3 reads CASRSTAGGRQPQHF. Partial CDR3 DNA: TGTGCCAGTAGATCTACGGCAGGGGGCCGGCAGCCC.

This clone was recorded at least ten times. Read coverage stops 3 residues before the CDR3 terminus; the germline J gene supplies the remainder. The V and J genes are TRBV4-1 and TRBJ2-7, with 10 positions matching TRBD1. The CDR3 consists of 16 residues. Trimming removed 3 bases from V and 3 bases from J; junction bases left unmatched: 8. CDR1 and CDR2 (germline): MGHRA, YSYEKL. The CDR3 spells CASSQGPGQGFYEQYF. CDR3 bases read: TGCGCCAGCAGCCAGGGCCCGGGACAGGGGTTCTACGAG.

This clone was found many times. The CDR3 is cut off 3 residues early in the read; its end comes from the germline J gene. The chain joins TRBV29-1 to TRBJ1-1; 8 positions agree with TRBD1. Germline assignment: CDR1 SQVTM and CDR2 ANQGSEA. The J segment lost 1 base and the V segment lost 6 bases, leaving 4 bases of the junction unmatched. This CDR3 is built from 13 residues. The CDR3 here is CSVTGQENTEAFF. Partial CDR3 DNA: TGCAGCGTAACGGGACAGGAGAACACTGAA.

There are many counts of this clone. From the germline J gene comes the end of the CDR3, since the read stops 3 residues before it. V usage is TRBV19 and J usage is TRBJ2-2, with TRBD2 as a possible D gene (5 bases). This CDR3 comprises 15 residues. V was shortened by 4 bases and J by 0 bases, with 9 bases between the two germline ends. Germline lookup yields CDR1 LNHDA and CDR2 SQIVND (reference sequence). CDR3 protein: CASSSSGANTGELFF. Partial CDR3 DNA: TGTGCCAGTAGTAGCAGCGGAGCGAACACCGGGGAG.

This clone was seen many times. The sample carries other DNA sequences with the same CDR3. The part of the CDR3 DNA that was read is TGTGCCAGCTCACCAGCGGACAACCCAAATCAGCCC. This sequence encodes CASSPADNPNQP. The CDR3 as a whole reads CASSPADNPNQPQHF. The chain uses TRBV18 and TRBJ1-5, with D tentatively TRBD1 (5 bases). The read stops 3 residues short of the end of the CDR3; the missing end is completed from the germline J gene. The CDR3 is 15 residues long. Germline loops: CDR1 KGHSH, CDR2 LQKENI. Trimming removed 2 bases from V and 4 bases from J, with 12 bases in between.

This clone was found many times. From the germline J gene comes the end of the CDR3, since the read stops 3 residues before it. The chain is built from TRBV10-3 and TRBJ2-1; TRBD1 aligns across 7 bases. This CDR3 has 16 amino acids. After removal of 5 bases from V and 0 bases from J, the junction contained 7 bases not matched to a gene. CDR1 and CDR2 (germline): ENHRY, SYGVKD. This CDR3 reads CAISKGQASSYNEQFF. Partial CDR3 DNA: TGTGCCATCAGTAAAGGACAGGCCAGCTCCTACAATGAG.

This clone was recorded many times. The CDR3 is cut off 3 residues early in the read; its end comes from the germline J gene. The rearrangement joins TRBV18 to TRBJ2-3; D could derive from TRBD1 or TRBD2 (7 bases each). The ends were cut back, 3 bases at V and 3 bases at J, with 16 bases in the middle. Per the germline V gene, CDR1 is KGHSH and CDR2 is LQKENI. This CDR3 is built from 16 residues. Partial CDR3 DNA: TGTGCCAGCTCACCGACAGGGAGGGTAGAAACAGATACG. Its translation: CASSPTGRVETDT. In full, the CDR3 reads CASSPTGRVETDTQYF.

This clone came up many times. The read terminates 3 residues before the CDR3 end, so the remaining end is supplied by the germline J gene. The rearrangement joins TRBV28 to TRBJ2-2; TRBD2 matches 7 bases. Trimming removed 7 bases from V and 3 bases from J; junction bases left unmatched: 8. CDR3 length: 15 amino acids. CDR1 and CDR2 from the germline V gene are MDHEN and SYDVKM. CDR3 sequence reads: CASTVAGLDTGELFF. The covered CDR3 bases are TGTGCCAGCACCGTAGCGGGCCTGGACACCGGGGAG. Supplemented by reference TRBV28 and TRBJ2-2, the full variable domain reads DVKVTQSSRYLVKRTGEKVFLECVQDMDHENMFWYRQDPGLGLRLIYFSYDVKMKEKGDIPEGYSVSREKKERFSLILESASTNQTSMYLCASTVAGLDTGELFFGEGSRLTVL.

This clone was found many times. The CDR3 end falls 3 residues outside the read, so it is completed with the germline J gene. The chain recombines TRBV20-1 with TRBJ1-2, with D tentatively TRBD1 (6 bases). The CDR3 loop spans 13 amino acids. The germline gives CDR1 DFQATT, CDR2 SNEGSKA (reference sequence). V was cut by 5 bases and J by 5 bases, with 15 bases left in between. CDR3 sequence: CSASNREYYGYTF. CDR3 bases read: TGCAGTGCTTCCAACAGGGAATATTATGGC.

This clone was counted many times. From the germline J gene comes the end of the CDR3, since the read stops 3 residues before it. This chain links TRBV6-2 or TRBV6-3 with TRBJ2-1; weak D call: TRBD2 (6 bases). From germline, CDR1 is MNHEY and CDR2 SVGEGT. Trimming cost V 4 bases and J 0 bases, with 10 bases left between them. The CDR3 is 15 amino acids. The part of the CDR3 DNA that was read is TGTGCCAGCAGTTGGGACTCGAGCTCCTACAATGAG. Amino acids: CASSWDSSSYNE. The entire CDR3 protein reads CASSWDSSSYNEQFF.

This clone was seen many times. The read stops 3 residues short of the end of the CDR3; the missing end is completed from the germline J gene. This chain uses TRBV10-3 with TRBJ2-3; 10 nucleotides agree with TRBD2. This CDR3 is 17 amino acids long. The germline gives CDR1 ENHRY, CDR2 SYGVKD. J lost 1 base, V lost 5 bases, and 9 bases had no gene match. The sequenced part of the CDR3 DNA is TGTGCCATCAGTAATAAACATGGGACTAGCGGCACAGATACG. It encodes CAISNKHGTSGTDT. The CDR3 reads in full as CAISNKHGTSGTDTQYF.